One and the same sample provided the 8 T cell receptor beta chains below, sequenced in a study of T cell responses to AZD1222 COVID-19 vaccine (dated by TCRdb to the early 2020s). This specimen's time point label, per the study, means: baseline before first vaccination. Receptor libraries were prepared by the immunoSEQ multiplex PCR assay. This is the immuneACCESS table as TCRdb keeps it, with only in-frame sequences that have V and J called. A part of the clones is gone; compared with another copy, unresolved V genes explain less than half, and the rest is unexplained. The sample table contains approximately 150,000 clones; only one count was recorded for about 85% of them. The leading ten clones occupy 2.6% of the sample. The input for sequencing was peripheral blood, taken on day 0 of AZD1222 vaccination. All receptors come from an adult in good health.

The chain couples TRBV18 to TRBJ1-5; D call uncertain. Trimming shortened V by 3 bases and J by 3 bases, and 12 bases separated the two germline ends. Germline V gene lookup returns CDR1 KGHSH and CDR2 LQKENI. This CDR3 is 15 amino acids long. The CDR3 DNA reads as TGTGCCAGCTCACCCCAGGACGGAGTCAATCAGCCCCAGCATTTT. This translates into CASSPQDGVNQPQHF. Full variable domain (outside the CDR3, taken from reference TRBV18 and TRBJ1-5): NAGVMQNPRHLVRRRGQEARLRCSPMKGHSHVYWYRQLPEEGLKFMVYLQKENIIDESGMPKERFSAEFPKEGPSILRIQQVVRGDSAAYFCASSPQDGVNQPQHFGDGTRLSIL.

The CDR3 is CASSVSQTPYNSPLHF. CDR3 sequence (DNA): TGCGCCAGCAGCGTGAGCCAGACACCTTATAATTCACCCCTCCACTTT. This chain uses TRBV5-1 with TRBJ1-6; D not certain. The V gene lost 4 bases and the J gene lost 4 bases, with 15 bases spanning the gap. In germline, CDR1 is SGHRS, CDR2 YFSETQ. The CDR3 extends over 16 amino acids.

This clone appeared a single time. The gene calls are TRBV4-1 and TRBJ1-1, with D perhaps TRBD1 (5 bases). CDR1 MGHRA and CDR2 YSYEKL come from the germline V gene. The CDR3 spans 14 residues. V lost 3 bases and J lost 7, with 15 bases in between. This CDR3 is CASSHRDGYGEAFF. Written as DNA, the CDR3 is TGCGCCAGCAGCCATAGGGACGGCTACGGTGAAGCTTTCTTT.

This clone was seen a single time. This chain links TRBV6-5 with TRBJ1-2; D is ambiguous. CDR1 is MNHEY, CDR2 SVGAGI, per germline. The ends were cut back, 7 bases at V and 0 bases at J, with 6 bases in the middle. The CDR3 contains 12 residues. The CDR3 loop is CASKQANYGYTF. CDR3 DNA: TGTGCCAGCAAGCAGGCTAACTATGGCTACACCTTC.

The chain carries TRBV18 and TRBJ1-2, with D maybe TRBD1 (5 bases). The length of the CDR3 is 14 residues. CDR1 KGHSH and CDR2 LQKENI come from the germline V gene. The V and J ends lost 6 bases and 5 bases respectively, with 16 bases between them. The CDR3 DNA sequence: TGTGCCAGCTCCCGGTCGGGGGATCAATATGGCTACACCTTC. It is translated as CASSRSGDQYGYTF.

V and J are TRBV2 and TRBJ1-1; D is perhaps TRBD1 (6 bases). Germline V gene lookup returns CDR1 SNHLY and CDR2 FYNNEI. The CDR3 extends over 14 amino acids. V was shortened by 7 bases and J by 0 bases, with 12 bases between the two germline ends. CDR3 residues: CASTSQGMNTEAFF. The CDR3 coding sequence is TGTGCCAGCACCTCACAGGGTATGAACACTGAAGCTTTCTTT.

CDR3 sequence reads: CASSSSGRNTGELFF. The CDR3 nucleotides are TGTGCCAGCAGTTCGAGCGGGAGGAACACCGGGGAGCTGTTTTTT. The chain employs TRBV28 and TRBJ2-2, with 8 bases fitting TRBD2. CDR1 is MDHEN and CDR2 is SYDVKM in the germline V gene. With 4 bases clipped from V and 1 base from J, the junction kept 2 bases outside the gene matches. CDR3 length equals 15 residues.

V and J are TRBV5-1 and TRBJ1-1; unclear D gene. The V gene's germline CDR1 is SGHRS and CDR2 YFSETQ. Trimming removed 0 bases from V and 0 bases from J, with 15 bases in between. The length of the CDR3 is 17 residues. The CDR3 here is CASSLVGSPQLNTEAFF. CDR3 sequence (DNA): TGCGCCAGCAGCTTGGTCGGGTCGCCACAGTTGAACACTGAAGCTTTCTTT.